This TCR beta chain was retrieved from a study of shared clonotypes between healthy human individuals. Only in-frame clones appear in the TCRdb table, and some are missing; sequencing was by immunoSEQ multiplex PCR. The sample includes 950,000 to 1,300,000 clones, 70% to 80% of them seen just once. Trimming at V came to 4 bases and at J to 5 bases, leaving 9 bases not matched to a gene. There are 16 residues in the CDR3. Germline loops: CDR1 SGHRS, CDR2 YFSETQ. The chain couples TRBV5-1 to TRBJ2-5; TRBD2 aligns across 12 bases. The sequenced sample consisted of memory CD4+ T cells sorted from blood. Subset given: CD45RA-negative fraction. This TCR derives from a man aged 18 to 30 in good health. DNA of the CDR3: TGCGCCAGCAGCGCACAACTAGCGGGGGGCCGGGAGACCCAGTACTTC. Encoded protein: CASSAQLAGGRETQYF.